This T cell receptor (beta chain) was sequenced during a study of blood T cell repertoires in COVID-19. The wider study: COVID-19 samples from acute and convalescent phases originated in the United States, Italy and Spain.

Authors' data handling: Quantification of nucleated cells was approximated via reference gene primer amplification. The method was immunoSEQ multiplex PCR; TCRdb's version includes in-frame clones alone and lacks a portion of them. D and trimming come from the DNA, and the V and J calls and clone size come from that table. This sample yields approximately 230,000 clones, of which around 90% are seen a single time; over 12% belongs to the top ten. CDR1 and CDR2 from the germline V gene are MNHEY and SVGAGI. J was trimmed by 7 bases and V by 8 bases; bases with no gene match: 9. The CDR3 has 14 amino acids. Each participant's cohort was designated according to participant-reported clinical history.

The chain employs TRBV6-5 and TRBJ1-5; 9 nucleotides match TRBD1. Sequencing was done on a sample of PBMCs or T cells enriched from blood (not recorded which). The clonotype comes from a woman aged 50 to 65 with acute COVID-19. The DNA for the CDR3 is TGTGCCAGCCAAAGTACAGGGGGCCGGCAGCCCCAGCATTTT. This encodes CASQSTGGRQPQHF.